This TCR beta chain was sequenced during a study of blood T cell repertoires in COVID-19. The overall study: The study drew acute and convalescent COVID-19 samples from the United States, Italy and Spain.

Losses at the gene ends were 5 bases for V and 1 base for J; bases not matched to a gene: 7. The CDR3 consists of 16 residues. Germline V gene data show CDR1 as MGHDK and CDR2 as SYGVNS. Authors' analysis steps: Quantification of nucleated cells was approximated via reference gene primer amplification. TCRdb keeps only in-frame clones here, not all; method: immunoSEQ multiplex PCR. The V and J calls and clone size were taken over from that table, and D and trimming were inferred from the DNA. This sample has 50,000 to 75,000 clones, with around 92% found just once. Sample: peripheral blood. The receptor was isolated from a man aged 50 to 59 with active COVID-19. The genes are TRBV25-1 and TRBJ1-5, with 8 bases matching TRBD1. CDR3 bases: TGTGCCAGCAGTCCCTGGACAGGGTCGAGCAATCAGCCCCAGCATTTT. Translated, it gives CASSPWTGSSNQPQHF.